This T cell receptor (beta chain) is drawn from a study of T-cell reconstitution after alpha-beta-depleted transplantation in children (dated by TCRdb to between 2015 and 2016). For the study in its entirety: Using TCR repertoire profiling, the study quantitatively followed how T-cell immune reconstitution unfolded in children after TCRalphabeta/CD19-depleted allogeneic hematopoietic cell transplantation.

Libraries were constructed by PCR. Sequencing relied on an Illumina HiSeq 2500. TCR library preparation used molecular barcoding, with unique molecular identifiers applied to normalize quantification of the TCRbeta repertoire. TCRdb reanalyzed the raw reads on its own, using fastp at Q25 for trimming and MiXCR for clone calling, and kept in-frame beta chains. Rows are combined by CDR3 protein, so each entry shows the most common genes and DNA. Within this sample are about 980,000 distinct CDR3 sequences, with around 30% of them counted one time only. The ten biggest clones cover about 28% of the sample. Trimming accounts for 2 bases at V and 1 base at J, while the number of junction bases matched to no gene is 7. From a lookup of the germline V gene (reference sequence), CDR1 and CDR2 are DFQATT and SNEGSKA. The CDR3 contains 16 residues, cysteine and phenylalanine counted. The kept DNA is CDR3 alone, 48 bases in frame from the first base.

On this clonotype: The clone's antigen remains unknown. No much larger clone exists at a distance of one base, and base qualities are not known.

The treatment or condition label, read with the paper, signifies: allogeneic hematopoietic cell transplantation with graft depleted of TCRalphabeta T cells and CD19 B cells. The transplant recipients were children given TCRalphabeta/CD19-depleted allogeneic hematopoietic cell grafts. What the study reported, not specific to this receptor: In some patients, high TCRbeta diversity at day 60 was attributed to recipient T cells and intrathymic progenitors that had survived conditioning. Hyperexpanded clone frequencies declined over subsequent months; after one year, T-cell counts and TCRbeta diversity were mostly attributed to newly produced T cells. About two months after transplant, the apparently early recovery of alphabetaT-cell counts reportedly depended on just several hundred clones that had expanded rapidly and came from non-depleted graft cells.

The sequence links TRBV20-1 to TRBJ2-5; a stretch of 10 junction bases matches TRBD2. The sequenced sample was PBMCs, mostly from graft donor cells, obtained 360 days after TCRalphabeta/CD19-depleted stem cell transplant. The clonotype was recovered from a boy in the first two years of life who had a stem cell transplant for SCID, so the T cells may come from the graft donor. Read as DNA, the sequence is TGCAGTGCTAGACCAGCGGGGGGGCCGATCCAAGAGACCCAGTACTTC. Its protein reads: CSARPAGGPIQETQYF.